One T cell receptor (beta chain) is described in this entry. A read error may account for a junction end that differs from germline. The data stem from a study of radiotherapy plus CTLA-4 blockade in lung cancer. Measured with immunoSEQ multiplex PCR; TCRdb has only the in-frame clones, and not every one. The repertoire has approximately 97,000 clones, 80% to 90% of them found once; the top ten carry roughly 0.85%. Looked up from germline, CDR1 is SGHRS and CDR2 is YFSETQ. The CDR3 runs to 15 residues. This chain connects TRBV5-1 to TRBJ2-5, with 8 bases aligning to TRBD1. This sequence originates from a human donor with non-small cell lung cancer who had stable disease on radiotherapy plus ipilimumab. The input for sequencing was peripheral blood, taken from a patient treated with radiotherapy plus ipilimumab. The CDR3 DNA follows: TGCGCCAGCACCTTGACAGGGGAGGTGAGGGAGACCCAGTACTTC. Protein sequence: CASTLTGEVRETQYF.